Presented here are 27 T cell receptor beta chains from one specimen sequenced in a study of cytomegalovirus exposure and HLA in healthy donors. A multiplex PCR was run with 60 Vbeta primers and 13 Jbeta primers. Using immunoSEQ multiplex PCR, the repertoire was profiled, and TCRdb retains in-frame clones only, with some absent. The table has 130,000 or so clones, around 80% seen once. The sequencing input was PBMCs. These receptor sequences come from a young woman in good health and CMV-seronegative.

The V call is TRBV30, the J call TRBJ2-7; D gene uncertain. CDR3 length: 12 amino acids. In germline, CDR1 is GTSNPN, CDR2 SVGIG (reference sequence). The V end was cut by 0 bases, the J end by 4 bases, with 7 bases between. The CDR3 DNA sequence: TGTGCCTGGAGTGTAGGAGCTTACGAGCAGTACTTC. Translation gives CAWSVGAYEQYF.

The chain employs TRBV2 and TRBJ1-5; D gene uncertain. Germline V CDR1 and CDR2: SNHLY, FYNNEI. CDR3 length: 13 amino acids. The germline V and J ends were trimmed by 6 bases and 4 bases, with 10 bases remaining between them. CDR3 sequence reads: CASRAEWNQPQHF. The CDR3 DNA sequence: TGTGCCAGCAGGGCTGAATGGAATCAGCCCCAGCATTTT.

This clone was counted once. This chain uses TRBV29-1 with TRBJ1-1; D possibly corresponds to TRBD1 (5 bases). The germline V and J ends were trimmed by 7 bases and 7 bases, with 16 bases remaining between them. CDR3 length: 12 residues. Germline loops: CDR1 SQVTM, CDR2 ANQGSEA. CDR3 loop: CSGSPGGGEAFF. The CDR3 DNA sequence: TGCAGCGGATCCCCGGGGGGAGGTGAAGCTTTCTTT.

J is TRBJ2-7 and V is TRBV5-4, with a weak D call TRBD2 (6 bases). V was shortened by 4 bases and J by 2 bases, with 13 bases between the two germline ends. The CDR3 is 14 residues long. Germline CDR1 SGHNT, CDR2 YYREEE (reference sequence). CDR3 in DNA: TGTGCCAGCAGCCCGACTAGTACCCCCTACGAGCAGTACTTC. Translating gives CASSPTSTPYEQYF.

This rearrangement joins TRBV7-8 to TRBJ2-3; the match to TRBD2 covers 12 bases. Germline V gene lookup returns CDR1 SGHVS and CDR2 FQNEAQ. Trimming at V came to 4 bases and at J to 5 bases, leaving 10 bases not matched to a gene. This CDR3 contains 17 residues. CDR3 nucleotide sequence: TGTGCCAGCAGCTACGTCTCTAGCGGGAGGGCAGGAGATACGCAGTATTTT. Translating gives CASSYVSSGRAGDTQYF. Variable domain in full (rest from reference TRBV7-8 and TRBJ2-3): GAGVSQSPRYKVAKRGQDVALRCDPISGHVSLFWYQQALGQGPEFLTYFQNEAQLDKSGLPSDRFFAERPEGSVSTLKIQRTQQEDSAVYLCASSYVSSGRAGDTQYFGPGTRLTVL.

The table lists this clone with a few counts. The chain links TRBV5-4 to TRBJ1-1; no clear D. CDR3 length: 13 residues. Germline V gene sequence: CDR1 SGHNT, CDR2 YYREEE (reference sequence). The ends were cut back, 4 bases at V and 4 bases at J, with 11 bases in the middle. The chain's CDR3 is CASSTPEFTEAFF. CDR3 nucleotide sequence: TGTGCCAGCAGCACCCCTGAGTTCACTGAAGCTTTCTTT. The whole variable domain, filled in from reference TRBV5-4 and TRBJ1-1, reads ETGVTQSPTHLIKTRGQQVTLRCSSQSGHNTVSWYQQALGQGPQFIFQYYREEENGRGNFPPRFSGLQFPNYSSELNVNALELDDSALYLCASSTPEFTEAFFGQGTRLTVV.

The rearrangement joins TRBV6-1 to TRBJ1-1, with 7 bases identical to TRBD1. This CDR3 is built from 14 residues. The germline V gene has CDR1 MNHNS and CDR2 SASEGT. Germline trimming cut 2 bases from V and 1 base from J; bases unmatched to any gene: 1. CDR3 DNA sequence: TGTGCCAGCAGTGAATGGACAGGGAACACTGAAGCTTTCTTT. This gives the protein CASSEWTGNTEAFF.

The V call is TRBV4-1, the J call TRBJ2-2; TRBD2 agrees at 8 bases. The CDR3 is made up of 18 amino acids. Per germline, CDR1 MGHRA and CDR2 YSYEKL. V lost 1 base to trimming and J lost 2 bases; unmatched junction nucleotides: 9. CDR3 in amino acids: CASSQVPSGSPNTGELFF. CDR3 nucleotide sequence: TGCGCCAGCAGCCAAGTTCCCAGCGGGAGTCCTAACACCGGGGAGCTGTTTTTT.

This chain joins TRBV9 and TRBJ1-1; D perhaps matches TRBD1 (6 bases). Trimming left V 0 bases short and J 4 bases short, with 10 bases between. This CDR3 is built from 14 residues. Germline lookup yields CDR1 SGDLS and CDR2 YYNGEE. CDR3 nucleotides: TGTGCCAGCAGCGTAGTCCCAGGGGTCACTGAAGCTTTCTTT. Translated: CASSVVPGVTEAFF.

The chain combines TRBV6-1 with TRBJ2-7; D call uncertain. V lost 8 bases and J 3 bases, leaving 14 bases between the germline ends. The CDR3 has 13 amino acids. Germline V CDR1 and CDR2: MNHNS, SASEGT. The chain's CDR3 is CASARSPDYEQYF. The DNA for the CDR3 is TGTGCCAGCGCAAGGAGTCCCGACTACGAGCAGTACTTC.

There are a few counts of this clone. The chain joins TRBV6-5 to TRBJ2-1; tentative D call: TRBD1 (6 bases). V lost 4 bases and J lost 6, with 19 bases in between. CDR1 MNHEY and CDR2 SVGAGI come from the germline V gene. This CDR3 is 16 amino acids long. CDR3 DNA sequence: TGTGCCAGCAGTTCAGAGGCCGGGACAACTAGCAATGAGCAGTTCTTC. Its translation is CASSSEAGTTSNEQFF.

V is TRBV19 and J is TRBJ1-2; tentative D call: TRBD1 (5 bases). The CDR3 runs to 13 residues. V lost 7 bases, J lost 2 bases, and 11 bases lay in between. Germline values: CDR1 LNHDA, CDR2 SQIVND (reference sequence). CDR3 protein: CASTRAGNYGYTF. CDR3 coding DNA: TGTGCCAGTACCAGGGCTGGGAACTATGGCTACACCTTC.

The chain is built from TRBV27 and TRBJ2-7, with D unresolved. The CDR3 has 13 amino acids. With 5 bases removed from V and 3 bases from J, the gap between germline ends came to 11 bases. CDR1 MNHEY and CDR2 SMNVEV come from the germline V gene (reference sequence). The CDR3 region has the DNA TGTGCCAGCAGTACGGCGGTGCGCTACGAGCAGTACTTC. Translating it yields CASSTAVRYEQYF.

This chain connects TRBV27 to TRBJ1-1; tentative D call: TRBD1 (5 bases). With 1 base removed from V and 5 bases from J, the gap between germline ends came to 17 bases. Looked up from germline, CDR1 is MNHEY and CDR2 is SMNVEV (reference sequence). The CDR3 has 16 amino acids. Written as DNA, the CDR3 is TGTGCCAGCAGTTTATTTCTCCCGGGGGTGGGTACTGAAGCTTTCTTT. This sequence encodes CASSLFLPGVGTEAFF.

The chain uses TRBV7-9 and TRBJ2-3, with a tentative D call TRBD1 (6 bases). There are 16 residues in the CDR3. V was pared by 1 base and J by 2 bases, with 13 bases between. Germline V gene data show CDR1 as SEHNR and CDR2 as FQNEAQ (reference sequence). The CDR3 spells CASSLDLRTVTDTQYF. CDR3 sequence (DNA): TGTGCCAGCAGCTTAGATCTCAGGACAGTCACAGATACGCAGTATTTT.

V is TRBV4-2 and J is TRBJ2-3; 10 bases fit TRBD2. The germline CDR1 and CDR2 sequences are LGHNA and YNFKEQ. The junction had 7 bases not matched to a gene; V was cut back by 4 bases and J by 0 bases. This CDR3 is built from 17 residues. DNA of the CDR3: TGTGCCAGCAGCCCCCAGCGGGAGGGCCGTAGCACAGATACGCAGTATTTT. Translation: CASSPQREGRSTDTQYF.

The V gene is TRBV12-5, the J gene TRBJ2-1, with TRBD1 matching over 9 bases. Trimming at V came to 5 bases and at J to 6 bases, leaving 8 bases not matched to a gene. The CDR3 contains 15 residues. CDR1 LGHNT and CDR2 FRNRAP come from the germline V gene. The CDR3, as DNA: TGTGCTAGTGGTATTTTCCCGGGACAGGGCAATGAGCAGTTCTTC. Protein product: CASGIFPGQGNEQFF.

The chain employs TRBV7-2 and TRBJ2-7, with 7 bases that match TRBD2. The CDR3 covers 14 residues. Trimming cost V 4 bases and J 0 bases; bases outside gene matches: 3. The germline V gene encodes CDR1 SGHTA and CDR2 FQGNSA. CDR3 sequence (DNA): TGTGCCAGCAGCTCAACTAGCGACTCCTACGAGCAGTACTTC. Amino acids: CASSSTSDSYEQYF.

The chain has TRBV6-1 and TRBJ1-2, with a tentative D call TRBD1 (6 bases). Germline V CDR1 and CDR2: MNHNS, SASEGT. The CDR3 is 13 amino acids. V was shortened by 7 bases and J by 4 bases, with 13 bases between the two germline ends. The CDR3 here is CASTTGSGYGYTF. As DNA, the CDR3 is TGTGCCAGCACCACAGGGTCGGGCTATGGCTACACCTTC.

CDR3 sequence: CASRLADPYEQYF. The CDR3, as DNA: TGTGCCAGCAGACTAGCGGACCCCTACGAGCAGTACTTC. V and J are TRBV2 and TRBJ2-7; 8 bases are a match to TRBD2. Germline-derived CDR1 and CDR2 are SNHLY and FYNNEI. The CDR3 totals 13 residues. Trimming took 6 bases from V and 2 from J; bases not matched to a gene: 3.

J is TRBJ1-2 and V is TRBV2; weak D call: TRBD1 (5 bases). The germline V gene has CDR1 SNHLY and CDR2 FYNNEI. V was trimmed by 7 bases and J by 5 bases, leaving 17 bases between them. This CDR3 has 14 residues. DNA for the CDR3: TGTGCCAGCACCGAAGGGGCAGTTTCTTATGGCTACACCTTC. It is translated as CASTEGAVSYGYTF.

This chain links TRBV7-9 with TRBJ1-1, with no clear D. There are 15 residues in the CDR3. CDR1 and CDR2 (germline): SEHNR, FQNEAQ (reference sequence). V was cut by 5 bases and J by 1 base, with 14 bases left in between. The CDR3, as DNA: TGTGCCAGCAGCAGAGTATCGGGGAAGAACACTGAAGCTTTCTTT. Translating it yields CASSRVSGKNTEAFF.

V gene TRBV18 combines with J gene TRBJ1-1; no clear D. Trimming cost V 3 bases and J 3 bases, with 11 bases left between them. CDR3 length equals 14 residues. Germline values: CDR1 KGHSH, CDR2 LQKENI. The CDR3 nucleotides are TGTGCCAGCTCACCTTTTACAGAATACACTGAAGCTTTCTTT. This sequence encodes CASSPFTEYTEAFF.

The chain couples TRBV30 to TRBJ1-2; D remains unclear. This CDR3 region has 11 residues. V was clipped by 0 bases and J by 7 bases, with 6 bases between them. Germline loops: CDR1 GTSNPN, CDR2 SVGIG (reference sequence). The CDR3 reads CAWSVHSGYTF. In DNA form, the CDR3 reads TGTGCCTGGAGTGTACATTCTGGCTACACCTTC.

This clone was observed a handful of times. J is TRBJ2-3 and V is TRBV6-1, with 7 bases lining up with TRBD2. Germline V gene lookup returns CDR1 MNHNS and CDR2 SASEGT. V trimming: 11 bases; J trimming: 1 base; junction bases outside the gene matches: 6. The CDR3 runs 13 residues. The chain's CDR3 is CAGETSGTDTQYF. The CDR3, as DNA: TGTGCCGGCGAAACTAGCGGCACAGATACGCAGTATTTT.

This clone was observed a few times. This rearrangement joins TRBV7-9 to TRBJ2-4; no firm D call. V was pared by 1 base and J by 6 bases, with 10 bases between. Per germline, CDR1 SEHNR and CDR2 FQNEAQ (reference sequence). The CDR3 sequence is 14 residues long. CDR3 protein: CASSLVEMPNIQYF. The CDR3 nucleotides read TGTGCCAGCAGCTTAGTTGAGATGCCAAACATTCAGTACTTC.

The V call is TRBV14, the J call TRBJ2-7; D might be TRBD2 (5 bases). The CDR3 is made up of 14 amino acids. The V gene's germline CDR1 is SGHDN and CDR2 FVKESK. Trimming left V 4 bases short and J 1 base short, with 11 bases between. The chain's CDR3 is CASSPRGSSYEQYF. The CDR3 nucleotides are TGTGCCAGCAGCCCCCGTGGGAGTTCCTACGAGCAGTACTTC.